This T cell receptor beta chain was recorded in a study of shared clonotypes between healthy human individuals. Clones were read by immunoSEQ multiplex PCR, and TCRdb kept only the in-frame ones, dropping some. Of about 2.4 million clones in the sample, approximately 94% were seen once. With respect to this clone: Its antigen remains unknown.

Study-level results: Clonotype sharing among donors, it was expected, would be affected by sequencing depth.

This clonotype was obtained from a man between 18 and 35 years old in good health. The sequencing sample was made of naive CD4+ T cells sorted from blood. This sample's subset: CD45RA+ positively selected.

CDR3 sequence: CASSLVFQRQFF. DNA of the CDR3: TGTGCCAGCAGCTTAGTTTTCCAGAGGCAGTTCTTC. The V gene is TRBV7-2, the J gene TRBJ2-1; D is uncertain. This CDR3 comprises 12 residues. V lost 1 base to trimming and J lost 12 bases, with 10 bases between them. From germline, CDR1 is SGHTA and CDR2 FQGNSA.